Following are 3 T cell receptor beta chains from one sample sequenced in a study of shared clonotypes between healthy human individuals. This table comes from immunoSEQ multiplex PCR, and its TCRdb copy is limited to in-frame clones, with some not included. The sample includes approximately 2,300,000 clones, 85% to 95% of them seen just once. The sequencing sample was made of naive CD4+ T cells from PBMCs. Subset here: CD45RA+ positively selected. The receptors shown here come from a man aged 18 to 29 in good health. Some clones in this sample may be carry-over from other donors' samples.

The rearrangement joins TRBV5-4 to TRBJ2-7; D may be TRBD1 or TRBD2 (5 bases each). Germline CDR1 SGHNT, CDR2 YYREEE (reference sequence). This CDR3 comprises 15 residues. V was shortened by 0 bases and J by 0 bases, with 10 bases between the two germline ends. Written as DNA, the CDR3 is TGTGCCAGCAGCTTGGACCCGGGGACCTCCTACGAGCAGTACTTC. Amino acid sequence: CASSLDPGTSYEQYF.

The CDR3 nucleotides are TGTGCCAGCAGCGGGCACCGGACTAGCGGGAGTTATCAGCAGTATTTT. It specifies CASSGHRTSGSYQQYF. The gene calls are TRBV9 and TRBJ2-3; TRBD2 agrees at 13 bases. Germline assignment: CDR1 SGDLS and CDR2 YYNGEE. This CDR3 has 16 amino acids. V shed 3 bases, J shed 11 bases, and the junction held 12 bases outside the gene matches.

The CDR3 nucleotides read TGTGCCATCAGTGGGGTTGGGGGCGGTGGTACGCAGTATTTT. This translates into CAISGVGGGGTQYF. The chain links TRBV10-3 to TRBJ2-3, with D maybe TRBD1 (6 bases). V gave up 4 bases and J gave up 8 bases, with 16 bases separating them. The CDR3 totals 14 residues. Germline CDR1 is ENHRY and CDR2 is SYGVKD.